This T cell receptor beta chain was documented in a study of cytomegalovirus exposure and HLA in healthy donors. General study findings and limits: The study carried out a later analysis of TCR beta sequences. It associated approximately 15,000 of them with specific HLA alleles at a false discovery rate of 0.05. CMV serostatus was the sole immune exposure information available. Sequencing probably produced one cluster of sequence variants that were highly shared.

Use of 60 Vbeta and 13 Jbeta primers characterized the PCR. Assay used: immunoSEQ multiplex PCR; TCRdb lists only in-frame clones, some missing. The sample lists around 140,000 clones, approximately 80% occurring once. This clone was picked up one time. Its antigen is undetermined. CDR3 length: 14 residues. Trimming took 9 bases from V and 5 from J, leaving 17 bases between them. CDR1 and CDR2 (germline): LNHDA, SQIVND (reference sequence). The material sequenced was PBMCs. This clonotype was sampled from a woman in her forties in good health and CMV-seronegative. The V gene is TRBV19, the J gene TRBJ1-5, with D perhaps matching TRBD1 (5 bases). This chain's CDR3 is CASLGEGRDQPQHF. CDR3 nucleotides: TGTGCCAGCCTGGGGGAGGGAAGGGATCAGCCCCAGCATTTT.